This TCR beta chain was recorded in a study of T cell responses to AZD1222 COVID-19 vaccine. V dropped 3 bases and J dropped 8 bases, with 11 bases sitting between them. Germline V gene sequence: CDR1 SGHTA, CDR2 FQGTGA. CDR3 length: 13 amino acids. Clones were sequenced by immunoSEQ multiplex PCR, and TCRdb holds only the in-frame ones, with some missing. The data hold around 150,000 clones, with 94% observed a single time. This TCR was sampled from an adult in good health. This specimen was peripheral blood, taken on day 0 of AZD1222 vaccination. The chain combines TRBV7-3 with TRBJ2-1; D is uncertain. CDR3 sequence reads: CASSFTGFDEQFF. CDR3 DNA sequence: TGTGCCAGCAGCTTTACCGGTTTCGATGAGCAGTTCTTC.